These 3 T cell receptor beta chains came from one sample sequenced in a study of blood T cells in healthy people across ages. Alongside a J-beta primer mix, a sample-barcoded 5' primer served in a second PCR lasting 7 to 11 cycles. TCRdb reanalysed the 5' RACE reads using MiXCR and keeps one entry per CDR3 protein. Among 540,000 or so distinct CDR3 sequences, approximately 30% were seen once, and the ten largest hold approximately 18%. The material sequenced was blood. The receptors here all came from a woman aged 70-85 years in good health.

In this sample, this clonotype turned up once. J is TRBJ1-2 and V is TRBV12-3 or TRBV12-4; TRBD1 matches at 8 bases. The CDR3 length is 15 residues. V gave up 8 bases and J gave up 2 bases; unmatched junction bases: 10. The CDR3 coding sequence is TGTGCCAGCGGGCATTCGGACAGGGTAAACTATGGCTACACCTTC. Translation: CASGHSDRVNYGYTF.

The J gene is TRBJ2-1, the V gene TRBV25-1; D gene uncertain. Trimming left V 4 bases short and J 3 bases short, with 4 bases between. Germline CDR1 is MGHDK and CDR2 is SYGVNS. CDR3 length equals 12 residues. In DNA, the CDR3 is TGTGCCAGCAGTGTTAACTACAATGAGCAGTTCTTC. As protein: CASSVNYNEQFF.

The chain has TRBV15 and TRBJ2-1; D uncertain. CDR1 and CDR2 from the germline V gene are LNHNV and YYDKDF (reference sequence). Trimming took 1 base from V and 8 from J, leaving 6 bases between them. There are 12 residues in the CDR3. The DNA of the CDR3 is TGTGCCACCAGCAGAGGCCAGTATGAGCAGTTCTTC. It encodes CATSRGQYEQFF.